Listed here are 4 T cell receptor beta chains from one sample, sequenced in a study of T cells expressing NK-cell markers. With the 5' RACE reads reprocessed, TCRdb shows one record per CDR3 protein and no DNA. The sample has a few hundred thousand distinct CDR3 sequences, and its top ten clones hold approximately 0.39%. Specimen: blood T cells: a sorted CD56 or NKG2C T cell subset, CD4+ or CD8+ T cells, or bulk PBMC T cells (not recorded which). The source is a young man in good health.

J is TRBJ2-4 and V is TRBV7-2. Germline V lookup: CDR1 SGHTA, CDR2 FQGNSA. This CDR3 contains 16 residues. The CDR3 here is CASSLSHLLAKNIQYF.

The gene calls are TRBV6-2 or TRBV6-3 and TRBJ2-7; TCRdb lists TRBD2, though no DNA is available to test this call. This CDR3 comprises 15 residues. The germline V gene has CDR1 MNHEY and CDR2 SVGEGT. CDR3 in amino acids: CASSYGVAGGYEQYF.

CDR3 amino acids: CASSDSSGSWDEQFF. This chain connects TRBV6-4 to TRBJ2-1; TCRdb designates TRBD2, a call that cannot be tested without DNA. This CDR3 is built from 15 residues. The germline CDR1 and CDR2 sequences are MRHNA and SNTAGT.

Here the CDR3 reads CASRPTGLNTIYF. This sequence joins TRBV9 and TRBJ1-3. The germline gives CDR1 SGDLS, CDR2 YYNGEE. This CDR3 contains 13 residues.